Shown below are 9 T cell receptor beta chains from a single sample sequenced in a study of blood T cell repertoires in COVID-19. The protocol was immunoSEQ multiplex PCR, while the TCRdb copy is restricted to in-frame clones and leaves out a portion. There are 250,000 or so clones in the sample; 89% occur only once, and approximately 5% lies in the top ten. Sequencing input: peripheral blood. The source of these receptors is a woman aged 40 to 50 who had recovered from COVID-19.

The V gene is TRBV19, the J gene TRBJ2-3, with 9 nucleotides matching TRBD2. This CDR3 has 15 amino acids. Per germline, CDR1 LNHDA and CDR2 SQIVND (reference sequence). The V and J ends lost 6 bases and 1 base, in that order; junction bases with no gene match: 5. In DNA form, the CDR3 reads TGTGCCAGTAGATGGGCTAGCGGGGGCACAGATACGCAGTATTTT. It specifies CASRWASGGTDTQYF.

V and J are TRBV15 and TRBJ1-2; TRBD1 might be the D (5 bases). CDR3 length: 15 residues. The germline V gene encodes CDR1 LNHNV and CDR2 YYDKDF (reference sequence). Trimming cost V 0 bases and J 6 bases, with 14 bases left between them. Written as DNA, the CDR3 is TGTGCCACCAGCAGAGAGGGCAGGGTGATGGATGGCTACACCTTC. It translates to CATSREGRVMDGYTF.

CDR3 bases: TGTGCCAGCAGTTTTGCGGGCAACTATGGCTACACCTTC. Translated, it gives CASSFAGNYGYTF. V is TRBV12-3 or TRBV12-4 and J is TRBJ1-2; the D is unclear. CDR3 length equals 13 residues. V shed 3 bases and J shed 2 bases, with 7 bases lying between them.

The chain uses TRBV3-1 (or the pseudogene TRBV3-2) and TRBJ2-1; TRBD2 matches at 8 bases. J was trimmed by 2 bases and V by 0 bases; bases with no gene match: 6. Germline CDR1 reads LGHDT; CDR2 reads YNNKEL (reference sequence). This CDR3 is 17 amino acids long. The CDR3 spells CASSQDLWREAYNEQFF. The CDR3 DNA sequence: TGTGCCAGCAGCCAAGATCTCTGGCGGGAGGCCTACAATGAGCAGTTCTTC.

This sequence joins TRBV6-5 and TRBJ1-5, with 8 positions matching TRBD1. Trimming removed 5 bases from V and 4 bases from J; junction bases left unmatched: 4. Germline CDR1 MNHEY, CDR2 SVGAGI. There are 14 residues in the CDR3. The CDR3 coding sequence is TGTGCCAGCAGTCGGACAGGGACGAATCAGCCCCAGCATTTT. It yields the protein CASSRTGTNQPQHF.

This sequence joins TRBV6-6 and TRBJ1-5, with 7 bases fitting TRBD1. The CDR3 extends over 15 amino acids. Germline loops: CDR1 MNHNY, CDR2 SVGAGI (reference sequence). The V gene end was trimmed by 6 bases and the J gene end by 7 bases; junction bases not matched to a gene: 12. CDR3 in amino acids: CASSNTGEGRQPQHF. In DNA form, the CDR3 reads TGTGCCAGCAGCAATACAGGGGAAGGTCGACAGCCCCAGCATTTT.

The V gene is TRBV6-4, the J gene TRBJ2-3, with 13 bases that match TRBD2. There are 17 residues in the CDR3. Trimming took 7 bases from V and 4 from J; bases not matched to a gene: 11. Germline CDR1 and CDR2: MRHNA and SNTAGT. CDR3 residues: CASTEPTSGGAPDTQYF. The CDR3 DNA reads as TGTGCCAGCACCGAGCCCACTAGCGGGGGGGCCCCAGATACGCAGTATTTT.

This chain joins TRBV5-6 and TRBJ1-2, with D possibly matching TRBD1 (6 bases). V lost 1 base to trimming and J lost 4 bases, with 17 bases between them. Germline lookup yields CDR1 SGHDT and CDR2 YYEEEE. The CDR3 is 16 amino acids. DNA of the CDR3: TGTGCCAGCAGCTTGTTAGAGCAGGGGAGCCTCTATGGCTACACCTTC. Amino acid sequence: CASSLLEQGSLYGYTF.

The CDR3 here is CSVDGGQGHYGYTF. DNA for the CDR3: TGCAGCGTTGATGGGGGACAGGGGCACTATGGCTACACCTTC. The chain has TRBV29-1 and TRBJ1-2, with 10 bases aligning to TRBD1. The germline gives CDR1 SQVTM, CDR2 ANQGSEA. The CDR3 sequence is 14 residues long. V gave up 3 bases and J gave up 3 bases; unmatched junction bases: 4.